A single sample is the source of the 5 T cell receptor beta chains below, sequenced in a study of T cell repertoires in cytomegalovirus infection (dated by TCRdb to about 2019). For sequencing, an Illumina HiSeq 1500 was employed. The raw public data were reprocessed by TCRdb itself: fastp quality trimming at Q25, MiXCR clonotype calling, in-frame beta chains only. Entries are consolidated by CDR3 protein sequence, retaining the most common genes and DNA. The sample includes about 890,000 distinct CDR3 sequences, with approximately 31% observed a single time. The ten largest make up 13% of the sample. Antigens of these TCRs are unknown. Taken with the paper, the label for treatment or condition translates to: in vitro stimulation with specific CMV peptide epitopes to enrich CMV-specific T cells. Sequencing used cultured CD8+ T cells from PBMCs, obtained from culture after CMV antigen stimulation. These receptors were obtained from a human donor in good health (CMV status not recorded). Some clones in this sample may be carry-over from other donors' samples.

The chain carries TRBV6-4 and TRBJ2-5; 8 bases are shared with TRBD2. CDR3 length: 15 residues. The J segment lost 5 bases and the V segment lost 2 bases, leaving 7 bases of the junction unmatched. Germline values: CDR1 MRHNA, CDR2 SNTAGT. CDR3 sequence: CASSDPGLASETQYF. The CDR3 DNA follows: TGTGCCAGCAGTGACCCCGGACTAGCTAGTGAGACCCAGTACTTC.

This clonotype was counted only a few times. The rearrangement links TRBV6-2 or TRBV6-3 to TRBJ2-3; tentatively, D is TRBD1 or TRBD2 (6 bases each). V lost 7 bases to trimming and J lost 11 bases, with 19 bases between them. This CDR3 contains 13 residues. Germline V gene data show CDR1 as MNHEY and CDR2 as SVGEGT. The CDR3 sequence is CASNMGGPRGQYF. The CDR3, as DNA: TGTGCCAGCAATATGGGGGGCCCCAGGGGGCAGTATTTT.

The table lists this clonotype with a few counts. CDR3 DNA: TGCGCCAGCAGCCAAGGACAGAAAGCTTTCTTT. It is translated as CASSQGQKAFF. The chain joins TRBV4-1 to TRBJ1-1; maybe TRBD1 (5 bases). Germline assignment: CDR1 MGHRA and CDR2 YSYEKL. This CDR3 comprises 11 residues. Deletions cut 1 base from V and 9 bases from J, with 6 bases between.

This clonotype was seen repeatedly, ten times or more. This chain uses TRBV12-3 or TRBV12-4 with TRBJ1-1, with 8 bases that match TRBD1. The J segment lost 0 bases and the V segment lost 1 base, leaving 7 bases of the junction unmatched. The CDR3 consists of 17 residues. CDR3 sequence: CASSLDRGTLMNTEAFF. In nucleotides, the CDR3 is TGTGCCAGCAGTTTAGACAGGGGGACTCTCATGAACACTGAAGCTTTCTTT.

The chain combines TRBV6-6 with TRBJ2-1; TRBD2 matches at 10 bases. The CDR3 runs 17 residues. Losses at the gene ends were 6 bases for V and 1 base for J; bases not matched to a gene: 9. CDR1 and CDR2 (germline): MNHNY, SVGAGI (reference sequence). The CDR3, as DNA: TGTGCCAGCAGCCTCCTGTCACTAGCGGGGTCCTACAATGAGCAGTTCTTC. It is translated as CASSLLSLAGSYNEQFF.